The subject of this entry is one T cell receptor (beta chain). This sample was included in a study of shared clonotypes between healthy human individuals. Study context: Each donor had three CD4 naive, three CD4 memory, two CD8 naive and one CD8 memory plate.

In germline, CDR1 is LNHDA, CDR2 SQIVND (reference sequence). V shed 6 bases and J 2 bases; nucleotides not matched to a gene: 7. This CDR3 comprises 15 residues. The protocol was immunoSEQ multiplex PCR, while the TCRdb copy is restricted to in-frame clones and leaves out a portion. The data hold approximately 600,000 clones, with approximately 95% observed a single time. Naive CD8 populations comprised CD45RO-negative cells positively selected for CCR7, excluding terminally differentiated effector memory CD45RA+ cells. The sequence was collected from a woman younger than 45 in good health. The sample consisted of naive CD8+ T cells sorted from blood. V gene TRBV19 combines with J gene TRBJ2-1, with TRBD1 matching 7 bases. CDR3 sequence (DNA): TGTGCCAGTAGCATCCGGGACAGTCCCTACAATGAGCAGTTCTTC. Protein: CASSIRDSPYNEQFF.